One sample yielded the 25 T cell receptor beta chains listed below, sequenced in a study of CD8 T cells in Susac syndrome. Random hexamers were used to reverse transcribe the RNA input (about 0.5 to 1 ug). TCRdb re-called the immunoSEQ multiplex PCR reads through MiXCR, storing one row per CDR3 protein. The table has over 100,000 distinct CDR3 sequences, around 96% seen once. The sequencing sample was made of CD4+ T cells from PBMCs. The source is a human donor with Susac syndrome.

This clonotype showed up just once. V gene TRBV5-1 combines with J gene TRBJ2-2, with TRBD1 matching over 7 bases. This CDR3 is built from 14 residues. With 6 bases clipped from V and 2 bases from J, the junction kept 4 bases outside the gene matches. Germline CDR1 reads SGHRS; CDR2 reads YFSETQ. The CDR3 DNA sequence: TGCGCCAGCACCCCAGGGGGAAACACCGGGGAGCTGTTTTTT. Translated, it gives CASTPGGNTGELFF.

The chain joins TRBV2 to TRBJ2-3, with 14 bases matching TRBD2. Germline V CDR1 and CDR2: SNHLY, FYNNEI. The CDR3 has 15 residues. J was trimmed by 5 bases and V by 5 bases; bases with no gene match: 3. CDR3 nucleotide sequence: TGTGCCAGCAGTAAGGGGACTAGCGGGAGAGATACGCAGTATTTT. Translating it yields CASSKGTSGRDTQYF.

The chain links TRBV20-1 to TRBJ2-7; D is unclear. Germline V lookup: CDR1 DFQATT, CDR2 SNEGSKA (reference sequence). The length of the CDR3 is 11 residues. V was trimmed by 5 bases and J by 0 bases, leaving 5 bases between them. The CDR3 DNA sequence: TGCAGTGCTCCCGACTCCTACGAGCAGTACTTC. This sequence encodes CSAPDSYEQYF.

CDR3 sequence reads: CASSALTSADTQYF. CDR3 DNA: TGTGCCAGCAGCGCGCTCACTAGCGCAGATACGCAGTATTTT. The rearrangement uses TRBV9 and TRBJ2-3; 7 nucleotides match TRBD2. This CDR3 spans 14 amino acids. Germline assignment: CDR1 SGDLS and CDR2 YYNGEE. After removal of 3 bases from V and 4 bases from J, the junction contained 5 bases not matched to a gene.

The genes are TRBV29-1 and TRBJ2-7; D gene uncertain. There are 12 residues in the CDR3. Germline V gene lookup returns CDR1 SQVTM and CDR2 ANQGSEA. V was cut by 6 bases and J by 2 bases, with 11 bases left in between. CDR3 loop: CSVGRTAYEQYF. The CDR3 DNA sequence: TGCAGCGTGGGTAGAACCGCCTACGAGCAGTACTTC.

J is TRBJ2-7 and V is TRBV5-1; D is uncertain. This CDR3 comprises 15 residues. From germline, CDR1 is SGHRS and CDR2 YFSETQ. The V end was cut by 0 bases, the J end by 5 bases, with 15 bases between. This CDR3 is CASSLARTGPHEQYF. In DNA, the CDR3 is TGCGCCAGCAGCTTGGCTCGAACGGGCCCCCACGAGCAGTACTTC.

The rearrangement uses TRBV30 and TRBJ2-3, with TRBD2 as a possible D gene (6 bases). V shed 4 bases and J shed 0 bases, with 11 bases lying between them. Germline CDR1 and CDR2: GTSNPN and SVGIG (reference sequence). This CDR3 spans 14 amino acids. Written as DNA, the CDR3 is TGTGCCTGGACTCCCGGAGGGAGCACAGATACGCAGTATTTT. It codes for CAWTPGGSTDTQYF.

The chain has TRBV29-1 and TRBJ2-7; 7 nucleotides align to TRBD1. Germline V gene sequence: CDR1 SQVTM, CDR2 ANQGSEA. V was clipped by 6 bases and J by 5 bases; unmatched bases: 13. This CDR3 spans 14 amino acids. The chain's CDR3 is CSVKDRASMDEQYF. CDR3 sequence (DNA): TGCAGCGTCAAAGACAGGGCCTCAATGGACGAGCAGTACTTC.

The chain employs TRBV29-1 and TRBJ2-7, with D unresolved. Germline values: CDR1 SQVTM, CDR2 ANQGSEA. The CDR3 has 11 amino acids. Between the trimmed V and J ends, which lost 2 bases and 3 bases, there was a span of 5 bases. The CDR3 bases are TGCAGCGTTGAATGGGACTACGAGCAGTACTTC. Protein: CSVEWDYEQYF.

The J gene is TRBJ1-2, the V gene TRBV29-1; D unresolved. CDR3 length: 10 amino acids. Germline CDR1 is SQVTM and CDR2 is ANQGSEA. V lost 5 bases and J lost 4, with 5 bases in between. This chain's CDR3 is CSVRTYGYTF. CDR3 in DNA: TGCAGCGTTCGAACCTATGGCTACACCTTC.

The CDR3 spells CSASLGFNQPQHF. DNA for the CDR3: TGCAGTGCTTCGCTGGGTTTCAATCAGCCCCAGCATTTT. J is TRBJ1-5 and V is TRBV20-1; no clear D. The germline gives CDR1 DFQATT, CDR2 SNEGSKA (reference sequence). The germline V and J ends were trimmed by 5 bases and 3 bases, with 11 bases remaining between them. The CDR3 runs 13 residues.

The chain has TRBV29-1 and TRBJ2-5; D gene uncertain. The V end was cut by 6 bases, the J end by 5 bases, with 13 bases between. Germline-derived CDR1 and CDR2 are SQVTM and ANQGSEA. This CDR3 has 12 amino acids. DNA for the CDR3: TGCAGCGTGGTGCCCTTGAAGGAGACCCAGTACTTC. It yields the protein CSVVPLKETQYF.

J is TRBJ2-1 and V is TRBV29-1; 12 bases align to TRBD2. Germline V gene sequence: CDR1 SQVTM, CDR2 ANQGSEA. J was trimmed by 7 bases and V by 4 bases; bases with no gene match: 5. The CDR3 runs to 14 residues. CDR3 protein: CSVVTSGRTNEQFF. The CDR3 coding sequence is TGCAGCGTTGTGACTAGCGGGAGAACGAATGAGCAGTTCTTC.

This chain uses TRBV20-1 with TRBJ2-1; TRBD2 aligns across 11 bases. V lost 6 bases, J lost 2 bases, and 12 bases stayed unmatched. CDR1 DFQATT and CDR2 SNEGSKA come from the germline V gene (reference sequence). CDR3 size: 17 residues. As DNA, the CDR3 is TGCAGTGCCCCGGATAGCGGGAGGGCAAAGGCCTACAATGAGCAGTTCTTC. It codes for CSAPDSGRAKAYNEQFF.

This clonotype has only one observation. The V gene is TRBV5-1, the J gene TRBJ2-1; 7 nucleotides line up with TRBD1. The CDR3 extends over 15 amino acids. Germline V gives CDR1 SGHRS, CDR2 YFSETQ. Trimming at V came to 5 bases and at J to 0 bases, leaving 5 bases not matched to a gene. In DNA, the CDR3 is TGCGCCAGCAGTTCCAGGGGGAACTCCTACAATGAGCAGTTCTTC. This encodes CASSSRGNSYNEQFF. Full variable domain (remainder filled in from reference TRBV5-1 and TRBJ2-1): KAGVTQTPRYLIKTRGQQVTLSCSPISGHRSVSWYQQTPGQGLQFLFEYFSETQRNKGNFPGRFSGRQFSNSRSEMNVSTLELGDSALYLCASSSRGNSYNEQFFGPGTRLTVL.

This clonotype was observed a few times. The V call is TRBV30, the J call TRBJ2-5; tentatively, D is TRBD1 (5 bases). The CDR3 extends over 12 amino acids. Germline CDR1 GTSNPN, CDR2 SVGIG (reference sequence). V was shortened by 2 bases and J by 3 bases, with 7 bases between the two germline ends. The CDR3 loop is CAWSIREETQYF. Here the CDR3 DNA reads TGTGCCTGGAGTATCAGGGAAGAGACCCAGTACTTC.

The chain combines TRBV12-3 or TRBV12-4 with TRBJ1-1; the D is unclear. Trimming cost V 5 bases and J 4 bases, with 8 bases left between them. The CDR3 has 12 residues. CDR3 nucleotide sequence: TGTGCCAGCAGTCCTTTTATCACTGAAGCTTTCTTT. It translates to CASSPFITEAFF.

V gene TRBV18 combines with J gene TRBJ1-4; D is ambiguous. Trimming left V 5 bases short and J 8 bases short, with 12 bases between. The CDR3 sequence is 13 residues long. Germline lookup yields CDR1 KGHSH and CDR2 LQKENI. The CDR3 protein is CASSTAIEEKLFF. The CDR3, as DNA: TGTGCCAGCTCAACCGCGATTGAGGAAAAACTGTTTTTT.

CDR3 DNA sequence: TGTGCCAGCAAAAGTGGCCGCGCCGGGGCAGATACGCAGTATTTT. Residues: CASKSGRAGADTQYF. The chain joins TRBV7-2 to TRBJ2-3, with D tentatively TRBD2 (5 bases). Trimming left V 7 bases short and J 4 bases short, with 18 bases between. CDR1 is SGHTA, CDR2 FQGNSA, per germline. The CDR3 is 15 amino acids.

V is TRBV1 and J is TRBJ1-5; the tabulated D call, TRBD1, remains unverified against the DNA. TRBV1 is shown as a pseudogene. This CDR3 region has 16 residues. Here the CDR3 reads CTSSRTTGGRNQPQHF. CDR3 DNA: TGCACCAGCAGCCGGACGACAGGGGGACGCAATCAGCCCCAGCATTTT.

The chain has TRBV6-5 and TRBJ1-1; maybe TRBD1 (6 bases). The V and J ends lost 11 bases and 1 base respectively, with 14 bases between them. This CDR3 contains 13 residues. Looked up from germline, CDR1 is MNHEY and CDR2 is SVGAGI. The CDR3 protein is CAVNRAANTEAFF. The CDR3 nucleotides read TGTGCCGTCAACAGGGCGGCGAACACTGAAGCTTTCTTT.

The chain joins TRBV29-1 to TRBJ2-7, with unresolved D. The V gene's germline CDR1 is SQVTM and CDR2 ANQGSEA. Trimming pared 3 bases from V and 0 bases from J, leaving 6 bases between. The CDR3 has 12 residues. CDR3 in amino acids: CSVEDHSYEQYF. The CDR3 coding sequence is TGCAGCGTTGAGGACCACTCCTACGAGCAGTACTTC.

This chain's CDR3 is CASSLAAGLGQYF. The DNA for the CDR3 is TGTGCCAGCAGCTTAGCGGCGGGTCTCGGACAGTACTTC. The chain is built from TRBV7-8 and TRBJ2-7; D is perhaps TRBD2 (5 bases). Germline CDR1 and CDR2: SGHVS and FQNEAQ. V lost 0 bases, J lost 10 bases, and 13 bases lay in between. This CDR3 region has 13 residues. The variable domain in full, completed from reference TRBV7-8 and TRBJ2-7, reads GAGVSQSPRYKVAKRGQDVALRCDPISGHVSLFWYQQALGQGPEFLTYFQNEAQLDKSGLPSDRFFAERPEGSVSTLKIQRTQQEDSAVYLCASSLAAGLGQYFGPGTRLTVT.

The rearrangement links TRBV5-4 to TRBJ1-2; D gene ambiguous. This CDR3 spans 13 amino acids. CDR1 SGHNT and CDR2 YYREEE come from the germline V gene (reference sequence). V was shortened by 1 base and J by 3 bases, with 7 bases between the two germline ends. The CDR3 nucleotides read TGTGCCAGCAGCTTGAAGGTCGACTATGGCTACACCTTC. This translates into CASSLKVDYGYTF.

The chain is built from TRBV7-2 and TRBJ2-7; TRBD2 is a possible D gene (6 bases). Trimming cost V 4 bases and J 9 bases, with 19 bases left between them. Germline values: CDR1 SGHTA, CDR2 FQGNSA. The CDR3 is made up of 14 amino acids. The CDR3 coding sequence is TGTGCCAGCAGCTCAAGGTCAAAAGGGACTGGGCAGTACTTC. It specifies CASSSRSKGTGQYF.